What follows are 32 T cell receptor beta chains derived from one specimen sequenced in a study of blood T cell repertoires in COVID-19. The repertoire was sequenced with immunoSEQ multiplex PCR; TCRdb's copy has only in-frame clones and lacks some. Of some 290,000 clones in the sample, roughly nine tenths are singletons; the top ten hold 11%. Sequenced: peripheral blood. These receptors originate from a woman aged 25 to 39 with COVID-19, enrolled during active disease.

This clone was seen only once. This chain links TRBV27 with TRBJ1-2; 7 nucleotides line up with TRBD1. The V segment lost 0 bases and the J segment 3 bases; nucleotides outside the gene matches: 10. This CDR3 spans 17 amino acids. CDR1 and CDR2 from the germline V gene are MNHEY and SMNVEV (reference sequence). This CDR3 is CASSLSPGQAEYYGYTF. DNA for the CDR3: TGTGCCAGCAGTTTATCCCCCGGACAGGCAGAATACTATGGCTACACCTTC.

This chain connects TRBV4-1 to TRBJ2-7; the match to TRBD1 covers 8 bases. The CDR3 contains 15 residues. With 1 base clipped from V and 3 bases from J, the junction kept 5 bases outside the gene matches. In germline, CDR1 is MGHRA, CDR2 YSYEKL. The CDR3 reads CASSQVTGGYYEQYF. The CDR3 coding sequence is TGCGCCAGCAGCCAAGTAACAGGGGGGTACTACGAGCAGTACTTC.

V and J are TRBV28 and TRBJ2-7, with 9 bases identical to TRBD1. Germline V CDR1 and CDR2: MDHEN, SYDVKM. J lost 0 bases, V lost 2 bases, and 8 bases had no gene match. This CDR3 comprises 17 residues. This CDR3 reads CASSLPSRTGVSYEQYF. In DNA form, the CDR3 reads TGTGCCAGCAGTTTACCATCCAGGACAGGGGTCTCCTACGAGCAGTACTTC.

CDR3 in DNA: TGTGCCAGCAGTCGAACTCGACAGGGAAAAGCTTTCTTT. Translation: CASSRTRQGKAFF. This sequence joins TRBV12-3 or TRBV12-4 and TRBJ1-1; 7 bases fit TRBD1. The J segment lost 9 bases and the V segment lost 5 bases, leaving 9 bases of the junction unmatched. The CDR3 sequence is 13 residues long.

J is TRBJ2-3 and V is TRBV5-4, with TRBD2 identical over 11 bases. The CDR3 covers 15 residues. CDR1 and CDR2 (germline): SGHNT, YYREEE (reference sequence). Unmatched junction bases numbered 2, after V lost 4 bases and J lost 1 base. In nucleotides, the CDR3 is TGTGCCAGCAGCCAGACTAGCGGGGGCACAGATACGCAGTATTTT. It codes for CASSQTSGGTDTQYF. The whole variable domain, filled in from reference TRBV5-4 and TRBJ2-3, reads ETGVTQSPTHLIKTRGQQVTLRCSSQSGHNTVSWYQQALGQGPQFIFQYYREEENGRGNFPPRFSGLQFPNYSSELNVNALELDDSALYLCASSQTSGGTDTQYFGPGTRLTVL.

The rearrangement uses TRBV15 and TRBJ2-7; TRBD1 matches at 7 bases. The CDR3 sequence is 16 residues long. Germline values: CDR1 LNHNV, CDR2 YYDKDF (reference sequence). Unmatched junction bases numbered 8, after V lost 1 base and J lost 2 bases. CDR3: CATSRVTGDLPYEQYF. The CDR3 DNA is TGTGCCACCAGCAGAGTAACAGGGGATCTCCCCTACGAGCAGTACTTC.

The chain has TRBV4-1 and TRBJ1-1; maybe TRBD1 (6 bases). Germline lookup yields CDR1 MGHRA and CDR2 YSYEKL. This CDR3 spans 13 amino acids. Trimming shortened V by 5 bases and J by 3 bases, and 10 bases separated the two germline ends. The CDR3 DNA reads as TGCGCCAGCAGCACCCGACAGGACACTGAAGCTTTCTTT. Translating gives CASSTRQDTEAFF.

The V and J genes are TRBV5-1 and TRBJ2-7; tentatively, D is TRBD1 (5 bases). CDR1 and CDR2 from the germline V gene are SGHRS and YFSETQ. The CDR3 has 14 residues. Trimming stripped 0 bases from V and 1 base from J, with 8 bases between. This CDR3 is CASSLGPGSYEQYF. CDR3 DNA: TGCGCCAGCAGCTTGGGCCCAGGGTCCTACGAGCAGTACTTC.

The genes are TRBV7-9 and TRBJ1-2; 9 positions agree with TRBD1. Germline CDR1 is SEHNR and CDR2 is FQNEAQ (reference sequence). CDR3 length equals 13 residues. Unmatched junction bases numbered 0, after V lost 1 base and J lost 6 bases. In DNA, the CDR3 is TGTGCCAGCAGCTTAGGACAGGGGGATGGCTACACCTTC. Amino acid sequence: CASSLGQGDGYTF.

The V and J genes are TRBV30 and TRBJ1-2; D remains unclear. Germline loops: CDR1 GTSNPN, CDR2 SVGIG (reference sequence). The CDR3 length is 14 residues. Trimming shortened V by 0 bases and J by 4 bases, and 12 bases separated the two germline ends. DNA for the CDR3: TGTGCCTGGAGTGTAGATCCGGGTGGCTATGGCTACACCTTC. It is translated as CAWSVDPGGYGYTF.

Here the CDR3 DNA reads TGTGCCAGCAGCCTATCGAACACTGAAGCTTTCTTT. Translated: CASSLSNTEAFF. The chain employs TRBV13 and TRBJ1-1, with D unclear. The germline gives CDR1 PRHDT, CDR2 FYEKMQ (reference sequence). Trimming left V 5 bases short and J 1 base short, with 5 bases between. The CDR3 contains 12 residues.

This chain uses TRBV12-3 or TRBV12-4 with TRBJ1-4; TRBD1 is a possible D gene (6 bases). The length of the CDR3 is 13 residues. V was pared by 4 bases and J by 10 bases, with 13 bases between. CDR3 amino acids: CASSSGQNPKLFF. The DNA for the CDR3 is TGTGCCAGCAGTTCAGGACAGAACCCAAAACTGTTTTTT.

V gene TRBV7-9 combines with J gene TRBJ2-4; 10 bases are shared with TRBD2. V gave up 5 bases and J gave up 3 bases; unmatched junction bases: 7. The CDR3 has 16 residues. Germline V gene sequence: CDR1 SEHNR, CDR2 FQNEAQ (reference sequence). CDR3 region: CASSKERGGGKNIQYF. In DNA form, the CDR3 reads TGTGCCAGCAGCAAGGAGCGGGGGGGCGGCAAAAACATTCAGTACTTC. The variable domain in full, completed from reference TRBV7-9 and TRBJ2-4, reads DTGVSQNPRHKITKRGQNVTFRCDPISEHNRLYWYRQTLGQGPEFLTYFQNEAQLEKSRLLSDRFSAERPKGSFSTLEIQRTEQGDSAMYLCASSKERGGGKNIQYFGAGTRLSVL.

CDR3 sequence (DNA): TGTGCCAGCAGCGAGGACAGGGGGCTCTACGAGCAGTACTTC. Its protein product is CASSEDRGLYEQYF. The rearrangement joins TRBV11-2 to TRBJ2-7; 11 nucleotides align to TRBD1. The CDR3 is 14 amino acids. Germline assignment: CDR1 SGHAT and CDR2 FQNNGV. The V segment lost 5 bases and the J segment 3 bases; nucleotides outside the gene matches: 3. Drawing the rest from reference TRBV11-2 and TRBJ2-7, the complete variable domain is EAGVAQSPRYKIIEKRQSVAFWCNPISGHATLYWYQQILGQGPKLLIQFQNNGVVDDSQLPKDRFSAERLKGVDSTLKIQPAKLEDSAVYLCASSEDRGLYEQYFGPGTRLTVT.

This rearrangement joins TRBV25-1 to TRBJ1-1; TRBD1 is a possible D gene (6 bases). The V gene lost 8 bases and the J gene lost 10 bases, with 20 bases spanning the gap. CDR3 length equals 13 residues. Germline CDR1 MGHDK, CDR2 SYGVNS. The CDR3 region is CASGHRGGLSAFF. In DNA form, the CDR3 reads TGTGCCAGCGGTCACCGAGGGGGTTTGTCAGCTTTCTTT.

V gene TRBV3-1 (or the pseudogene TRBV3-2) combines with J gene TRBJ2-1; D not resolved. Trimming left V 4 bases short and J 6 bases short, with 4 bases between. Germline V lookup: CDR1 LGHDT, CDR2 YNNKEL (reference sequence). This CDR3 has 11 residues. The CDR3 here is CASSLRNEQFF. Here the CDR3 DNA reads TGTGCCAGCAGCCTCCGCAATGAGCAGTTCTTC.

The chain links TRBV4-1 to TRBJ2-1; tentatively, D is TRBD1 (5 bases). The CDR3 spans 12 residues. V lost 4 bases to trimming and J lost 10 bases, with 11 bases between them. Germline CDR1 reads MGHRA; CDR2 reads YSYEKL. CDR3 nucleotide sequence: TGCGCCAGCAGCCTAGGTCGGACAGAGCAGTTCTTC. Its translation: CASSLGRTEQFF.

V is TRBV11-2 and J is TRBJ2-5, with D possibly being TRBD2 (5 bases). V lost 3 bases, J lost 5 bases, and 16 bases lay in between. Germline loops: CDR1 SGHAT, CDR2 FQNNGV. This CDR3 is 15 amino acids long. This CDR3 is CASSFRGSLRETQYF. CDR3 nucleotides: TGTGCCAGCAGCTTCCGAGGGTCCCTCCGGGAGACCCAGTACTTC.

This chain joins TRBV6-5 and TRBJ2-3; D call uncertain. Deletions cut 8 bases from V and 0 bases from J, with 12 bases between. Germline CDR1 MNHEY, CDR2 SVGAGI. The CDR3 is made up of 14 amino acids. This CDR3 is CASREHPSTDTQYF. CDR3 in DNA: TGTGCCAGCCGAGAGCACCCTAGCACAGATACGCAGTATTTT.

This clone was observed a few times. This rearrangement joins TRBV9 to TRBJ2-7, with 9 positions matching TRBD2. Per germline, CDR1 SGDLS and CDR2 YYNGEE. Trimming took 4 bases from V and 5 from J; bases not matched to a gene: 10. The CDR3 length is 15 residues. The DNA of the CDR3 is TGTGCCAGCAGCCTCCAAGCGGGGGGCCGCGACGAGCAGTACTTC. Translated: CASSLQAGGRDEQYF.

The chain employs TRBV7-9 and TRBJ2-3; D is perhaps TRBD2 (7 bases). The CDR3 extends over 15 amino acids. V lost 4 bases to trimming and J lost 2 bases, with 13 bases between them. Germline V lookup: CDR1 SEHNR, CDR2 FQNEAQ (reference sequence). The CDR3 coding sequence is TGTGCCAGCAGCTACGGGGGGCCCGCCACAGATACGCAGTATTTT. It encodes CASSYGGPATDTQYF. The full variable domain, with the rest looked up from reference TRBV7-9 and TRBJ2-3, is DTGVSQNPRHKITKRGQNVTFRCDPISEHNRLYWYRQTLGQGPEFLTYFQNEAQLEKSRLLSDRFSAERPKGSFSTLEIQRTEQGDSAMYLCASSYGGPATDTQYFGPGTRLTVL.

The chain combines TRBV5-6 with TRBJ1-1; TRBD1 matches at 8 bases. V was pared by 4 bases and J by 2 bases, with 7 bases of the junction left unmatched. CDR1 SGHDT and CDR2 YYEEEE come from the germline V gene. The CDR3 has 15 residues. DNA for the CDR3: TGTGCCAGCAGCCAGGGGGCAGGATATAACACTGAAGCTTTCTTT. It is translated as CASSQGAGYNTEAFF.

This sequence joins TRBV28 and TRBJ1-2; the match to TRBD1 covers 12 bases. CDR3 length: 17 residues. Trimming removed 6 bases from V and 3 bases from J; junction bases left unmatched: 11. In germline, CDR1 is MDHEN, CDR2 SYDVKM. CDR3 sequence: CASRQGTGGLGDYGYTF. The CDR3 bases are TGTGCCAGCAGACAAGGGACAGGGGGCTTAGGGGACTATGGCTACACCTTC.

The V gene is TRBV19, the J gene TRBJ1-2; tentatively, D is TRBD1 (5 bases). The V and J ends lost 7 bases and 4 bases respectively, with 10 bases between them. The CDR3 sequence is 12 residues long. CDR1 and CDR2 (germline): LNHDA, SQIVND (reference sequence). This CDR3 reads CASKDRPYGYTF. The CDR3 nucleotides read TGTGCCAGTAAAGACAGACCCTATGGCTACACCTTC.

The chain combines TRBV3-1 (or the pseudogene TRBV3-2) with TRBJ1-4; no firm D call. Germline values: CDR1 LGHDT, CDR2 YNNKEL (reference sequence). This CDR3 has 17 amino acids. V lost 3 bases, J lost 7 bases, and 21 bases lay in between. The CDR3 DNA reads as TGTGCCAGCAGCCAGACTTGGGTCCCCGAAGACCGTGAAAAACTGTTTTTT. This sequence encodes CASSQTWVPEDREKLFF.

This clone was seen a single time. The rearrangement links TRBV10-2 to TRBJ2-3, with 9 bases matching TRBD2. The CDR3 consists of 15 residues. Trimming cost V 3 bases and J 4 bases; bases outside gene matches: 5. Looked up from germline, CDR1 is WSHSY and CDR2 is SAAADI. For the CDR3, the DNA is TGCGCCAGCAGTGAAGGCGGGGGGGTCGCAGATACGCAGTATTTT. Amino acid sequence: CASSEGGGVADTQYF.

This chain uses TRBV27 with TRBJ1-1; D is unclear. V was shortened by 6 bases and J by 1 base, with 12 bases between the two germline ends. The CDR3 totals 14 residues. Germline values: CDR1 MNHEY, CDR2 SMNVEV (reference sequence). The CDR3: CASSALGGNTEAFF. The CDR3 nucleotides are TGTGCCAGCAGCGCACTCGGAGGGAACACTGAAGCTTTCTTT.

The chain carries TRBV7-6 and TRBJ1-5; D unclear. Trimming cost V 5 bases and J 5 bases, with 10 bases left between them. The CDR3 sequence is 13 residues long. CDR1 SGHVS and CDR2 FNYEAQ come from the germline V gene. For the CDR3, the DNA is TGTGCCAGCAGCACGGTACCCGATCAGCCCCAGCATTTT. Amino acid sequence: CASSTVPDQPQHF.

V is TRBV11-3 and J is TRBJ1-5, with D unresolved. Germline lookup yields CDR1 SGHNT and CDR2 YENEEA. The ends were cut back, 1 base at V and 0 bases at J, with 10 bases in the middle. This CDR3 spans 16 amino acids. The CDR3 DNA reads TGTGCCAGCAGCTTAGCTGAGTGTGATAGCAATCAGCCCCAGCATTTT. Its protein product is CASSLAECDSNQPQHF.

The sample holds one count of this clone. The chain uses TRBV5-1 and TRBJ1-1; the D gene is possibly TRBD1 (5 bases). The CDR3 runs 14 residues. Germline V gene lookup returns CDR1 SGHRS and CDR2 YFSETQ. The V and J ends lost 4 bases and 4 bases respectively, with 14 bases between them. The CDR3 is CASSNQGVGTEAFF. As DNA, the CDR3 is TGCGCCAGCAGCAACCAGGGTGTAGGCACTGAAGCTTTCTTT.

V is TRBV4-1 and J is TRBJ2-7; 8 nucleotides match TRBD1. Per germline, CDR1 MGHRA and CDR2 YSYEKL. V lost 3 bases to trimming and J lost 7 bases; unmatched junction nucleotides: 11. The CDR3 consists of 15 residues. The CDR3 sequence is CASSQGTGQLGEQYF. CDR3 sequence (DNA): TGCGCCAGCAGCCAGGGGACAGGCCAACTGGGGGAGCAGTACTTC.

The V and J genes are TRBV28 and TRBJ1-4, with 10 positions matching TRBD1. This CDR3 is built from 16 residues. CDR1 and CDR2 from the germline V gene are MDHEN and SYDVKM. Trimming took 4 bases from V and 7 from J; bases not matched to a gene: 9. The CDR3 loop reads CASSSPRQGAGEKLFF. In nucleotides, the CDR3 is TGTGCCAGCAGTTCCCCCCGACAGGGGGCGGGTGAAAAACTGTTTTTT.